These 9 T cell receptor beta chains were all obtained from the same sample, sequenced in a study of blood T cell repertoires in COVID-19. The repertoire was sequenced with immunoSEQ multiplex PCR; TCRdb's copy has only in-frame clones and lacks some. The sample has 200,000 to 250,000 clones, approximately 87% seen once. The sample comprised PBMCs or T cells enriched from blood (not recorded which). These receptors all stem from a woman aged 50 to 60 in a cohort exposed to, infected with or recovered from COVID-19 (not recorded which).

This clone is a singleton in its sample. The sample carries other DNA sequences with the same CDR3. The chain recombines TRBV7-2 with TRBJ2-1; TRBD1 matches at 7 bases. V shed 5 bases and J 2 bases; nucleotides not matched to a gene: 6. CDR3 length: 15 residues. The V gene's germline CDR1 is SGHTA and CDR2 FQGNSA. The CDR3 DNA follows: TGTGCCAGCAGCCCCCGACAGGGTCCCTACAATGAGCAGTTCTTC. As protein: CASSPRQGPYNEQFF.

V and J are TRBV19 and TRBJ1-2; D may be TRBD1 (5 bases). V lost 2 bases, J lost 8 bases, and 18 bases lay in between. CDR3 size: 15 residues. Germline-derived CDR1 and CDR2 are LNHDA and SQIVND (reference sequence). The CDR3 loop reads CASSINLWGVYGYTF. The CDR3 DNA follows: TGTGCCAGTAGTATAAACTTATGGGGGGTGTACGGCTACACCTTC.

The chain joins TRBV7-2 to TRBJ1-1; 7 bases agree with TRBD1. J lost 5 bases, V lost 5 bases, and 8 bases had no gene match. Germline CDR1 is SGHTA and CDR2 is FQGNSA. The CDR3 loop spans 14 amino acids. The chain's CDR3 is CASSAEQGSTEAFF. The CDR3 DNA follows: TGTGCCAGCAGCGCAGAACAGGGGAGTACTGAAGCTTTCTTT.

This chain uses TRBV10-3 with TRBJ2-6, with D unresolved. Germline-derived CDR1 and CDR2 are ENHRY and SYGVKD. CDR3 length: 19 residues. Trimming removed 4 bases from V and 0 bases from J, with 19 bases in between. The CDR3 reads CAISGDGETLSSGANVLTF. CDR3 bases: TGTGCCATCAGTGGTGACGGAGAGACTTTAAGCTCTGGGGCCAACGTCCTGACTTTC.

This chain links TRBV4-3 with TRBJ1-5, with D tentatively TRBD1 (6 bases). The germline gives CDR1 LGHNA, CDR2 YSLEER. This CDR3 contains 14 residues. V shed 1 base and J shed 5 bases, with 9 bases lying between them. This CDR3 is CASSQAAGDQPQHF. CDR3 nucleotide sequence: TGCGCCAGCAGCCAAGCGGCAGGGGATCAGCCCCAGCATTTT.

The chain recombines TRBV27 with TRBJ2-5; 7 bases are shared with TRBD2. After removal of 5 bases from V and 7 bases from J, the junction contained 13 bases not matched to a gene. Germline CDR1 and CDR2: MNHEY and SMNVEV (reference sequence). The CDR3 is 15 amino acids. The CDR3 protein is CASSPSGATSPTQYF. CDR3 DNA: TGTGCCAGCAGTCCCAGCGGGGCAACCAGTCCGACCCAGTACTTC.

The chain is built from TRBV7-9 and TRBJ2-1, with 8 positions matching TRBD2. The trim removed 2 bases at V and 8 bases at J, leaving 17 bases unmatched. The CDR3 contains 18 residues. Per germline, CDR1 SEHNR and CDR2 FQNEAQ (reference sequence). The CDR3, as DNA: TGTGCCAGCAGCTTATCCCCTTACACTAGCGGCCGCGTCGATGAGCAGTTCTTC. It translates to CASSLSPYTSGRVDEQFF.

This clone was detected a few times. This rearrangement joins TRBV7-2 to TRBJ1-2, with D unresolved. This CDR3 has 13 amino acids. Looked up from germline, CDR1 is SGHTA and CDR2 is FQGNSA. V lost 5 bases, J lost 5 bases, and 12 bases lay in between. The CDR3 loop reads CASSLTGAYGYTF. The CDR3, as DNA: TGTGCCAGCAGCCTCACGGGAGCTTATGGCTACACCTTC.

The chain carries TRBV5-4 and TRBJ2-7; D perhaps matches TRBD1 (5 bases). Trimming stripped 3 bases from V and 5 bases from J, with 9 bases between. Germline V gives CDR1 SGHNT, CDR2 YYREEE (reference sequence). The CDR3 has 12 residues. DNA for the CDR3: TGTGCCAGCAGCTGGGGCAGGGACGAGCAGTACTTC. It encodes CASSWGRDEQYF.